Shown below are 18 T cell receptor beta chains from a single sample sequenced in a study of T cells in Graves' hyperthyroidism and ophthalmopathy. Amplification targeted TCR beta CDR3 regions from RNA transcripts. The primer set for the first-round RT-PCR of the TCR CDR3 was HTBI. One entry per CDR3 protein, called by TCRdb with MiXCR from the multiplex PCR reads. In the table there are some 770,000 distinct CDR3 sequences, about 15% of which are singletons. The material sequenced was blood. These receptors all stem from a man aged 18 to 30 with Graves' hyperthyroidism.

This clonotype came up many times. V gene TRBV3-1 combines with J gene TRBJ2-7; 7 bases line up with TRBD1. The germline V gene encodes CDR1 LGHDT and CDR2 YNNKEL (reference sequence). The CDR3 contains 14 residues. The junction had 7 bases not matched to a gene; V was cut back by 6 bases and J by 2 bases. The chain's CDR3 is CASSATGTAYEQYF. The DNA for the CDR3 is TGTGCCAGCAGTGCCACCGGGACAGCCTACGAGCAGTACTTC.

This clonotype occurred many times. This sequence joins TRBV15 and TRBJ2-3, with D uncertain. Germline V CDR1 and CDR2: LNHNV, YYDKDF (reference sequence). This CDR3 contains 14 residues. V was cut by 4 bases and J by 0 bases, with 8 bases left in between. The CDR3 DNA follows: TGTGCCACCAGCACGCGGACGAGCACAGATACGCAGTATTTT. This sequence encodes CATSTRTSTDTQYF.

This clonotype came up a few times. The rearrangement links TRBV20-1 to TRBJ1-5; a weak D match, TRBD1 (5 bases). The germline V gene encodes CDR1 DFQATT and CDR2 SNEGSKA (reference sequence). V shed 3 bases and J shed 5 bases, with 11 bases lying between them. The CDR3 has 13 amino acids. For the CDR3, the DNA is TGCAGTGCTAGCCCCAGGGCTGATCAGCCCCAGCATTTT. Its protein is CSASPRADQPQHF.

This clonotype is a singleton in its sample. The chain has TRBV6-1 and TRBJ2-5, with D possibly TRBD2 on 7 matching bases. The CDR3 has 14 amino acids. V gave up 3 bases and J gave up 5 bases, with 13 bases separating them. In germline, CDR1 is MNHNS, CDR2 SASEGT. CDR3 amino acids: CASSDRGAGETQYF. DNA for the CDR3: TGTGCCAGCAGTGATCGGGGGGCGGGTGAGACCCAGTACTTC.

The chain joins TRBV7-9 to TRBJ2-5; D call uncertain. The CDR3 is made up of 13 amino acids. CDR1 and CDR2 (germline): SEHNR, FQNEAQ (reference sequence). Trimming shortened V by 3 bases and J by 3 bases, and 8 bases separated the two germline ends. The CDR3 sequence: CASSFVWKETQYF. The CDR3 region has the DNA TGTGCCAGCAGCTTTGTGTGGAAAGAGACCCAGTACTTC.

The chain recombines TRBV7-9 with TRBJ1-1; D remains unclear. There are 14 residues in the CDR3. Trimming took off 5 bases at V and 4 bases at J, with 14 bases between the two ends. Germline V gene lookup returns CDR1 SEHNR and CDR2 FQNEAQ (reference sequence). The CDR3 loop is CASSPRPGGTEAFF. CDR3 bases: TGTGCCAGCAGCCCACGGCCCGGAGGCACTGAAGCTTTCTTT.

This rearrangement joins TRBV4-2 to TRBJ1-1; weak D call: TRBD1 (5 bases). Trimming shortened V by 4 bases and J by 7 bases, and 19 bases separated the two germline ends. Germline-derived CDR1 and CDR2 are LGHNA and YNFKEQ. The CDR3 covers 15 residues. CDR3 DNA sequence: TGTGCCAGCAGCCTCAGGGTCCGCCGTACTAATGAAGCTTTCTTT. It encodes CASSLRVRRTNEAFF.

This clonotype was seen a handful of times. The rearrangement uses TRBV7-9 and TRBJ2-3; 7 positions agree with TRBD1. The junction had 5 bases not matched to a gene; V was cut back by 5 bases and J by 0 bases. This CDR3 is 15 amino acids long. CDR1 and CDR2 (germline): SEHNR, FQNEAQ (reference sequence). CDR3 protein: CASSRQGDSTDTQYF. CDR3 nucleotide sequence: TGTGCCAGCAGCCGCCAGGGGGATAGCACAGATACGCAGTATTTT. The whole variable domain, filled in from reference TRBV7-9 and TRBJ2-3, reads DTGVSQNPRHKITKRGQNVTFRCDPISEHNRLYWYRQTLGQGPEFLTYFQNEAQLEKSRLLSDRFSAERPKGSFSTLEIQRTEQGDSAMYLCASSRQGDSTDTQYFGPGTRLTVL.

This clonotype has just a few counts. The J gene is TRBJ2-7, the V gene TRBV6-5; no firm D call. V shed 0 bases and J shed 3 bases, with 6 bases lying between them. The CDR3 covers 13 residues. CDR1 and CDR2 (germline): MNHEY, SVGAGI. CDR3 nucleotide sequence: TGTGCCAGCAGTTACTCGGTCCTCTACGAGCAGTACTTC. It translates to CASSYSVLYEQYF.

This clonotype was counted between two and nine times. The rearrangement links TRBV6-1 to TRBJ2-3; 12 nucleotides align to TRBD2. Germline assignment: CDR1 MNHNS and CDR2 SASEGT. Trimming at V came to 11 bases and at J to 2 bases, leaving 8 bases not matched to a gene. This CDR3 has 15 amino acids. The CDR3 nucleotides are TGTGCCGGGGGTAGGACTAGCGGGAACACAGATACGCAGTATTTT. Translation gives CAGGRTSGNTDTQYF.

A word on this clonotype: The germline gene is not matched at one end of the junction; a read error may be the cause. V usage is TRBV29-1 and J usage is TRBJ1-1, with D uncertain. The CDR3 sequence is 12 residues long. The V gene's germline CDR1 is SQVTM and CDR2 ANQGSEA. CDR3 sequence: CSVEMGPTAAFF. The CDR3, as DNA: TGCAGCGTTGAAATGGGCCCGACTGCAGCTTTCTTT.

This clonotype appeared a few times. V gene TRBV7-8 combines with J gene TRBJ1-2; tentative D call: TRBD1 (5 bases). Germline V lookup: CDR1 SGHVS, CDR2 FQNEAQ. The CDR3 is made up of 14 amino acids. V was shortened by 5 bases and J by 3 bases, with 13 bases between the two germline ends. The CDR3 sequence is CASSAVGGDYGYTF. The CDR3 nucleotides read TGTGCCAGCAGCGCAGTGGGGGGGGACTATGGCTACACCTTC. Looking up the rest from reference TRBV7-8 and TRBJ1-2 gives the full variable domain: GAGVSQSPRYKVAKRGQDVALRCDPISGHVSLFWYQQALGQGPEFLTYFQNEAQLDKSGLPSDRFFAERPEGSVSTLKIQRTQQEDSAVYLCASSAVGGDYGYTFGSGTRLTVV.

Concerning this clonotype itself: This may arise from a read error, as a much more abundant clone is one base away. The genes are TRBV28 and TRBJ1-2, with TRBD1 as a possible D gene (6 bases). Per germline, CDR1 MDHEN and CDR2 SYDVKM. The V end was cut by 8 bases, the J end by 6 bases, with 22 bases between. The CDR3 covers 15 residues. Here the CDR3 DNA reads TGTGCCAGCGGCCGGGCCCCAACAGGGAGAGATGGCTACACCTTC. Amino acid sequence: CASGRAPTGRDGYTF.

The chain combines TRBV2 with TRBJ2-7; D perhaps matches TRBD2 (6 bases). Germline assignment: CDR1 SNHLY and CDR2 FYNNEI. This CDR3 is built from 14 residues. V was clipped by 9 bases and J by 3 bases, with 18 bases between them. The CDR3 nucleotides are TGTGCCAGTAATATACTAGCCAAATTCTACGAGCAGTACTTC. As protein: CASNILAKFYEQYF.

This clonotype was counted a few times. The chain recombines TRBV12-3 or TRBV12-4 with TRBJ2-7; maybe TRBD1 (5 bases). The ends were cut back, 6 bases at V and 2 bases at J, with 17 bases in the middle. This CDR3 contains 15 residues. CDR3 residues: CASSLDTVRAYEQYF. The DNA of the CDR3 is TGTGCCAGCAGCCTGGACACGGTGAGAGCCTACGAGCAGTACTTC.

This clonotype occurred many times. The V call is TRBV20-1, the J call TRBJ2-1; D not certain. CDR3 length equals 14 residues. Trimming left V 4 bases short and J 5 bases short, with 15 bases between. Looked up from germline, CDR1 is DFQATT and CDR2 is SNEGSKA (reference sequence). The CDR3 coding sequence is TGCAGTGCTAATCGGGCTAGGCGCGACAATGAGCAGTTCTTC. It encodes CSANRARRDNEQFF.

The V call is TRBV20-1, the J call TRBJ1-5; 9 bases fit TRBD1. Germline CDR1 and CDR2: DFQATT and SNEGSKA (reference sequence). This CDR3 is built from 17 residues. Losses at the gene ends were 6 bases for V and 0 bases for J; bases not matched to a gene: 12. Here the CDR3 DNA reads TGCAGTGCCCCCGGGACAGGGCCCTACAATAGCAATCAGCCCCAGCATTTT. This translates into CSAPGTGPYNSNQPQHF.

On this clonotype: Being one base from a much bigger clone, this may be a read error. The J gene is TRBJ2-1, the V gene TRBV7-3; D uncertain. CDR3 size: 15 residues. The germline V gene encodes CDR1 SGHTA and CDR2 FQGTGA. CDR3 loop: CVSSPSLGILNEQFF. CDR3 sequence (DNA): TGTGTCAGCAGCCCCTCTCTAGGGATCCTCAATGAGCAGTTCTTC.